The following is a T cell receptor beta chain sequence with its context. This entry comes from a study of blood T cell repertoires in COVID-19. V shed 5 bases and J 6 bases; nucleotides not matched to a gene: 7. This CDR3 has 14 amino acids. Per the germline V gene, CDR1 is MNHEY and CDR2 is SMNVEV (reference sequence). Assay used: immunoSEQ multiplex PCR; TCRdb lists only in-frame clones, some missing. The sample yields 150,000 to 200,000 clones, approximately 75% seen once. Sequenced: peripheral blood. The source of this sequence is a human donor in a cohort sampled during active COVID-19. The chain carries TRBV27 and TRBJ2-7; 10 nucleotides line up with TRBD1. CDR3: CASSLLTGGAEQYF. CDR3 DNA sequence: TGTGCCAGCAGTCTATTGACAGGGGGCGCCGAGCAGTACTTC.